This T cell receptor beta chain was retrieved from a study of identical twins. A template switching step contributed a universal primer site, while unique molecular identifiers were present in the cDNA. Via MiXCR, TCRdb re-called the 5' RACE reads, giving one row per CDR3 protein. The sample consists of roughly 540,000 distinct CDR3 sequences, approximately 22% of them appearing once. The CDR3 has 14 residues. The V end lost 0 bases, the J end lost 0 bases, and 6 bases lay between the germline ends. Germline V gives CDR1 SGHRS, CDR2 YFSETQ. These same records also appear under a second study, on T cells expressing NK-cell markers. Per that paper: In more than 5 donors, dominant CD3+CD56+NKG2C+ clonotypes ranked among the top 10 CD8+ clonotypes. Also leading the CD3+CD56-NKG2C+ fraction in a few donors were these clonotypes.

The specimen sequenced was CD4+ T cells sorted from blood. The chain carries TRBV5-1 and TRBJ2-5; D is undetermined. The receptor's source is a woman between 18 and 30 years old in good health. The CDR3 here is CASSLGRNQETQYF. The CDR3 region has the DNA TGCGCCAGCAGCTTGGGTCGGAACCAAGAGACCCAGTACTTC.